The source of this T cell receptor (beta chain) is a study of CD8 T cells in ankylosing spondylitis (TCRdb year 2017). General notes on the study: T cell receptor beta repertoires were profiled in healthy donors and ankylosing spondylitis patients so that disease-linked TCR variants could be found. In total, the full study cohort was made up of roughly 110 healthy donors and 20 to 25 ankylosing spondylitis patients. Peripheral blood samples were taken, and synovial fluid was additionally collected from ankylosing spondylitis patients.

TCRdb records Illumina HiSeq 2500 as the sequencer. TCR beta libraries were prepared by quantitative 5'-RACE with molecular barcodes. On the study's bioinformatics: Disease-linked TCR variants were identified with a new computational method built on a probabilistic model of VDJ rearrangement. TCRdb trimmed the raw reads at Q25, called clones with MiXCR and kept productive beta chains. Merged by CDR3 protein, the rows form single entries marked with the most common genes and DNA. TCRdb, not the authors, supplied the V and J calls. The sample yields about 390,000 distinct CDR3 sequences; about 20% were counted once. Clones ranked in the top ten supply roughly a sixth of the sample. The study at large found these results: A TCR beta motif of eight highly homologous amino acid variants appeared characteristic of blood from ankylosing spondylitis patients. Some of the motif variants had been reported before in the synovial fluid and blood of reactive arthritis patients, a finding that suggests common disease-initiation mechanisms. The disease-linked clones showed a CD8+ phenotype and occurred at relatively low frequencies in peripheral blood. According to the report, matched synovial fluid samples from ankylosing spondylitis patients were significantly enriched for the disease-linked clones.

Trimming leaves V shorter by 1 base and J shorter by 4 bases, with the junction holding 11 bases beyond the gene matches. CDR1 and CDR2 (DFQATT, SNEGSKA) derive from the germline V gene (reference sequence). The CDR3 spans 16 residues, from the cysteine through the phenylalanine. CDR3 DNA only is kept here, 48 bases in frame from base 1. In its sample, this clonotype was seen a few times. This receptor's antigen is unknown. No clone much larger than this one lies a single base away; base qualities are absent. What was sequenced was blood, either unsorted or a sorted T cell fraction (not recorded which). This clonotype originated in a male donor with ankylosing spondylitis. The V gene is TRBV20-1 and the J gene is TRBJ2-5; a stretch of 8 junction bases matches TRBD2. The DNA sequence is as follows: TGCAGTGCTAGAGGGTATAGCGGGACCCGGGGAGAGACCCAGTACTTC. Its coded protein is CSARGYSGTRGETQYF.